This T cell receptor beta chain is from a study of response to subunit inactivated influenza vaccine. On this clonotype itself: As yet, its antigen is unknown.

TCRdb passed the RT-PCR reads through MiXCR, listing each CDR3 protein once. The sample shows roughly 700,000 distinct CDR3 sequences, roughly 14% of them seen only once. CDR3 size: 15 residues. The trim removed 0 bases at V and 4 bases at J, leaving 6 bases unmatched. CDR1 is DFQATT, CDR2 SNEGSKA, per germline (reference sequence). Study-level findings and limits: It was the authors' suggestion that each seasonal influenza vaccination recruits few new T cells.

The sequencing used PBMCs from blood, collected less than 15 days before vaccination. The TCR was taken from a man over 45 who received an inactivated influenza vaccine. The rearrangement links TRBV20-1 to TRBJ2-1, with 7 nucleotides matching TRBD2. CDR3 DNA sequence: TGCAGTGCTAGAGATACGGGGGGACCTTACAATGAGCAGTTCTTC. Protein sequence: CSARDTGGPYNEQFF.